This T cell receptor (beta chain) was captured by sequencing in a study of blood T cell repertoires in COVID-19. Turning to the study itself: Spain, Italy and the United States supplied samples that represented acute and convalescent COVID-19.

CDR3 length: 13 residues. Germline V gene sequence: CDR1 SGDLS, CDR2 YYNGEE. V was trimmed by 7 bases and J by 1 base, leaving 10 bases between them. Sequenced by immunoSEQ multiplex PCR; TCRdb stores in-frame clones only, minus some. This table holds 150,000 to 200,000 clones, 80% to 90% found once. Sequencing was carried out using peripheral blood. The rearrangement links TRBV9 to TRBJ2-3; possible D gene TRBD2, 6 bases. The sequence came from a human donor with active or convalescent COVID-19. The donor label of this sample is uncertain. The CDR3 is CASGWEGTDTQYF. The CDR3 DNA reads TGTGCCAGCGGATGGGAGGGCACAGATACGCAGTATTTT.